This TCR beta chain was captured in a study of OX40 agonist ivuxolimab in advanced cancers. As for the study in general: Partial responses were seen in three patients, one with hepatocellular carcinoma and two with cutaneous melanoma.

The V gene end was trimmed by 3 bases and the J gene end by 5 bases; junction bases not matched to a gene: 6. Germline CDR1 MGHRA, CDR2 YSYEKL. This CDR3 comprises 15 residues. Here immunoSEQ multiplex PCR was the method, and the copy in TCRdb shows in-frame clones only, minus some. In the table there are some 66,000 clones, around 73% of which are singletons. The chain links TRBV4-1 to TRBJ2-5; 10 nucleotides agree with TRBD1. The specimen was CD4+ or CD8+ T cells sorted from blood, collected in a trial of the OX40 agonist ivuxolimab. The source is an adult with an advanced solid tumor such as melanoma, head and neck, liver or kidney cancer. The CDR3 DNA reads TGCGCCAGCAGCCATGGCGACAGGGGGCTGGAGACCCAGTACTTC. Translation gives CASSHGDRGLETQYF.